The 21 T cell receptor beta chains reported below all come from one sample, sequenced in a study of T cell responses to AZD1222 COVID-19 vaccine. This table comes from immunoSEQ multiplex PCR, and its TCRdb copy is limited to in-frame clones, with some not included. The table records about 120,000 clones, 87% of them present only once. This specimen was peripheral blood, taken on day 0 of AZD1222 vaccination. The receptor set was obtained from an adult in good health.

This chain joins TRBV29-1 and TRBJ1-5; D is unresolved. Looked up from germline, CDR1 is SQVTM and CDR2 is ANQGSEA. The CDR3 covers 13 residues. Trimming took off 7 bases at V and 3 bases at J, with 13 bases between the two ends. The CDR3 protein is CSAGGGNNQPQHF. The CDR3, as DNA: TGCAGCGCGGGAGGCGGAAACAATCAGCCCCAGCATTTT.

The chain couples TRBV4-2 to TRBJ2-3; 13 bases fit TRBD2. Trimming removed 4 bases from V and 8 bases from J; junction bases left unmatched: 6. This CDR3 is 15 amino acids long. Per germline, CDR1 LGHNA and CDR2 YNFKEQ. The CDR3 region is CASSPGLAGEVTQYF. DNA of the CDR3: TGTGCCAGCAGCCCCGGACTAGCGGGAGAGGTTACGCAGTATTTT.

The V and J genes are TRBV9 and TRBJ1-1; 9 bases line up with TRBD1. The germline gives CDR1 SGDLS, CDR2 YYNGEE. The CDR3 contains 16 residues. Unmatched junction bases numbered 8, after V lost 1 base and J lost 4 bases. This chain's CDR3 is CASSVITTGGGTEAFF. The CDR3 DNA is TGTGCCAGCAGCGTAATAACTACAGGGGGCGGCACTGAAGCTTTCTTT. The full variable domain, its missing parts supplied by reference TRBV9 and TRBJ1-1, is DSGVTQTPKHLITATGQRVTLRCSPRSGDLSVYWYQQSLDQGLQFLIQYYNGEERAKGNILERFSAQQFPDLHSELNLSSLELGDSALYFCASSVITTGGGTEAFFGQGTRLTVV.

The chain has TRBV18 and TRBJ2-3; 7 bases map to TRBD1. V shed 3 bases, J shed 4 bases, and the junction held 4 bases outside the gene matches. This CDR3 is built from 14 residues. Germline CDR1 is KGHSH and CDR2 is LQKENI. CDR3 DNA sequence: TGTGCCAGCTCACCCTCACAGGGGCCAGATACGCAGTATTTT. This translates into CASSPSQGPDTQYF.

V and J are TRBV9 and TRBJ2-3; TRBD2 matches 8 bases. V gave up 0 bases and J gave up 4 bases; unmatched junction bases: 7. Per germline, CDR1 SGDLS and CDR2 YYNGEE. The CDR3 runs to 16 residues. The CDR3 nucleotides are TGTGCCAGCAGCGTAGAGGATAGCGGGAAGTCAGATACGCAGTATTTT. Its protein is CASSVEDSGKSDTQYF.

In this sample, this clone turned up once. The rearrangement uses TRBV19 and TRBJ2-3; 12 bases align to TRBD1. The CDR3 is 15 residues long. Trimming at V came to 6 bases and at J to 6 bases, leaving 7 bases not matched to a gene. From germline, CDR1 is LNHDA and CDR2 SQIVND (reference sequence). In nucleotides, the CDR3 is TGTGCCAGTAGCACGGGACAGGGGGCAAGGGATACGCAGTATTTT. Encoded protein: CASSTGQGARDTQYF.

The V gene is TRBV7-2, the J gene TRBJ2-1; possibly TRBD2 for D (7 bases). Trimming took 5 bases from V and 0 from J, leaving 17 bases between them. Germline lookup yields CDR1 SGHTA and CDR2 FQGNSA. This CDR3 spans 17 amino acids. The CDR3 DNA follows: TGTGCCAGCAGCCCTAAAACTAGGGGGGGCTCCTACAATGAGCAGTTCTTC. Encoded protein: CASSPKTRGGSYNEQFF.

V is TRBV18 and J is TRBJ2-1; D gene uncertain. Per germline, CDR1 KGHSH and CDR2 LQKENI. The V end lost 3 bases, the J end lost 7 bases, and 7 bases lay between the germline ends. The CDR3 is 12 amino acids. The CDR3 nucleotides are TGTGCCAGCTCACCTATGTCAAATGAGCAGTTCTTC. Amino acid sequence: CASSPMSNEQFF.

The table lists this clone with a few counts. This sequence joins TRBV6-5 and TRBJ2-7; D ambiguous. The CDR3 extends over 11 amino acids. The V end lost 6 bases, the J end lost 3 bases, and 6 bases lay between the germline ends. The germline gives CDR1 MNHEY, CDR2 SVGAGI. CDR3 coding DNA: TGTGCCAGCAGGGTTGTCTACGAGCAGTACTTC. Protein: CASRVVYEQYF.

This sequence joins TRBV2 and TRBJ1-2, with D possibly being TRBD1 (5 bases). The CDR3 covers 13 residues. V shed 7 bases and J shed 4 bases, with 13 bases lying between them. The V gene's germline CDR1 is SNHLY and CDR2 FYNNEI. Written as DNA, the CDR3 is TGTGCCAGCACCGGGACGGAGATCTATGGCTACACCTTC. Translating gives CASTGTEIYGYTF. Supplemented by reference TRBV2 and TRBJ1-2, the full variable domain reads EPEVTQTPSHQVTQMGQEVILRCVPISNHLYFYWYRQILGQKVEFLVSFYNNEISEKSEIFDDQFSVERPDGSNFTLKIRSTKLEDSAMYFCASTGTEIYGYTFGSGTRLTVV.

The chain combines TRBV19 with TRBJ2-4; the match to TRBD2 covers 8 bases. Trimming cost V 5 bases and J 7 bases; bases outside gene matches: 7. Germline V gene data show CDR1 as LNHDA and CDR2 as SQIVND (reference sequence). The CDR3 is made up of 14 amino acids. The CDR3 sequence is CASSPRGGVNIQYF. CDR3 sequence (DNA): TGTGCCAGTAGTCCCCGGGGGGGAGTCAACATTCAGTACTTC.

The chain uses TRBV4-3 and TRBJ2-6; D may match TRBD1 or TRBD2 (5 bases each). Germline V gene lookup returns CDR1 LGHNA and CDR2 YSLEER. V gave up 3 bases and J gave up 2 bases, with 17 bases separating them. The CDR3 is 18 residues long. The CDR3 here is CASSHRDPKGAGANVLTF. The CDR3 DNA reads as TGCGCCAGCAGCCACCGGGACCCCAAAGGAGCTGGGGCCAACGTCCTGACTTTC.

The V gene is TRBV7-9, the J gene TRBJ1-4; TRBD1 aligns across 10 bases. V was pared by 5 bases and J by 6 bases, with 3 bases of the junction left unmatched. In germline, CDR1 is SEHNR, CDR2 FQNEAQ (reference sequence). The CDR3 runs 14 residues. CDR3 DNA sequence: TGTGCCAGCAGCCTCGGGACAGGGGATGAAAAACTGTTTTTT. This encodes CASSLGTGDEKLFF.

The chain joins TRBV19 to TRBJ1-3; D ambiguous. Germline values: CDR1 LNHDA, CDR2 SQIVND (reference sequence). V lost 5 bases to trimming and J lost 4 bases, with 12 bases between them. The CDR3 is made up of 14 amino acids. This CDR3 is CASSGVSAGNTIYF. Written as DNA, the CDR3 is TGTGCCAGTAGTGGAGTATCAGCCGGAAACACCATATATTTT.

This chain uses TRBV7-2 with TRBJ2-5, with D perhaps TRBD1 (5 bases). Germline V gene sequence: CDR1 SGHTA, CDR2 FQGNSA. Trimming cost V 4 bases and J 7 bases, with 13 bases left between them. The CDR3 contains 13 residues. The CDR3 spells CASSSSYRGTQYF. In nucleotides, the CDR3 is TGTGCCAGCAGCTCCAGCTATAGGGGGACCCAGTACTTC.

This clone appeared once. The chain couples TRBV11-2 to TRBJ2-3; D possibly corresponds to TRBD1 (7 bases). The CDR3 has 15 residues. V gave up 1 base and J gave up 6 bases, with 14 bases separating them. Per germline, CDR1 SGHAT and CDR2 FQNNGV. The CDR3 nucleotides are TGTGCCAGCAGCTTAGGGCAGGGGGGTGATGATACGCAGTATTTT. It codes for CASSLGQGGDDTQYF.

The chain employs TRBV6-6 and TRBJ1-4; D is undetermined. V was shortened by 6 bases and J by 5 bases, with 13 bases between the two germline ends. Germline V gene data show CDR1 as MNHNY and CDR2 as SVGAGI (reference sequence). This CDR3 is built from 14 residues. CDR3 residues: CASSPRGGNEKLFF. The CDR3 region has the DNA TGTGCCAGCAGCCCCCGGGGAGGAAATGAAAAACTGTTTTTT.

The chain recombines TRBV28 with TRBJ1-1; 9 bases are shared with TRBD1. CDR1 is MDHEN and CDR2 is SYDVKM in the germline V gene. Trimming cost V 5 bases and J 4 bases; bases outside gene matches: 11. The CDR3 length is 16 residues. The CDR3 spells CASSNENRGRGTEAFF. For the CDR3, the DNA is TGTGCCAGCAGTAACGAGAACAGGGGGCGAGGCACTGAAGCTTTCTTT.

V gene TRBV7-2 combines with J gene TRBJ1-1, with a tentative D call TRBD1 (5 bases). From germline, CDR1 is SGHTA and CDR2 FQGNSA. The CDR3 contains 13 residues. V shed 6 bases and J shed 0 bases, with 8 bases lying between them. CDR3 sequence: CASRRGLNTEAFF. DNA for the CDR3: TGTGCCAGCAGGAGGGGCCTGAACACTGAAGCTTTCTTT. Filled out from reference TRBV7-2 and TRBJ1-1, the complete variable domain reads GAGVSQSPSNKVTEKGKDVELRCDPISGHTALYWYRQSLGQGLEFLIYFQGNSAPDKSGLPSDRFSAERTGGSVSTLTIQRTQQEDSAVYLCASRRGLNTEAFFGQGTRLTVV.

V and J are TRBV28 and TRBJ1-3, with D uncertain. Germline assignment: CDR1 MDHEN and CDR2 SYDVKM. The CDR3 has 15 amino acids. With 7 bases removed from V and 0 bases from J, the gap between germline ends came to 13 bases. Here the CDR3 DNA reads TGTGCCAGCACCCAAAGGCCGGGCTCTGGAAACACCATATATTTT. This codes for CASTQRPGSGNTIYF.

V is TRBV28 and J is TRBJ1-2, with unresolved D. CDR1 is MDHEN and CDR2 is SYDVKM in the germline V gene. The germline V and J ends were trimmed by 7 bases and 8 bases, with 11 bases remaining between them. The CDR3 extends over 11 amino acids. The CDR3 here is CASTRGYGYTF. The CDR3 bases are TGTGCCAGCACCCGAGGGTACGGCTACACCTTC.